This T cell receptor beta chain originates from a study of T cell changes during pregnancy in multiple sclerosis. TCRdb's copy holds only in-frame clones and misses some; the assay was immunoSEQ multiplex PCR. This table holds 35,000 to 45,000 clones, roughly 91% found once. CDR1 is SGHDN and CDR2 is FVKESK in the germline V gene. V lost 2 bases, J lost 0 bases, and 2 bases stayed unmatched. The CDR3 totals 15 residues. The source was CD4+ T cells from peripheral blood mononuclear cells, collected in the second trimester of pregnancy. This clonotype was obtained from a female donor in good health, enrolled as a control in a pregnancy study. The rearrangement uses TRBV14 and TRBJ2-3, with TRBD1 matching 7 bases. In DNA form, the CDR3 reads TGTGCCAGCAGCCAAACAGGGGCTAGCACAGATACGCAGTATTTT. It yields the protein CASSQTGASTDTQYF. The whole variable domain, remainder taken from reference TRBV14 and TRBJ2-3, is EAGVTQFPSHSVIEKGQTVTLRCDPISGHDNLYWYRRVMGKEIKFLLHFVKESKQDESGMPNNRFLAERTGGTYSTLKVQPAELEDSGVYFCASSQTGASTDTQYFGPGTRLTVL.